This T cell receptor (beta chain) was sequenced during a study of blood T cell repertoires in COVID-19. Turning to the study itself: Some COVID-19 samples were acute and others convalescent; all came from the United States, Italy and Spain. From T cells, B-cell-depleted T cells, or PBMCs came the material, which was cDNA or gDNA.

Germline CDR1 SEHNR, CDR2 FQNEAQ (reference sequence). Trimming cost V 3 bases and J 3 bases; bases outside gene matches: 0. CDR3 size: 14 residues. Here immunoSEQ multiplex PCR was the method, and the copy in TCRdb shows in-frame clones only, minus some. This sample has approximately 210,000 clones; 70% to 85% occur once, and the top ten carry around 7.8%. Seattle participants joined during active infection and were tracked over time. Material for sequencing was peripheral blood. The rearrangement joins TRBV7-9 to TRBJ2-1; 9 nucleotides agree with TRBD2. The receptor comes from a woman of 80 years or more with COVID-19, enrolled during active disease. The CDR3 region is CASSLRGGYNEQFF. The CDR3 region has the DNA TGTGCCAGCAGCTTGCGGGGGGGCTACAATGAGCAGTTCTTC.